Below are 20 T cell receptor beta chains sequenced from a single sample in a study of radiotherapy plus CTLA-4 blockade in lung cancer. TCRdb's copy holds only in-frame clones and misses some; the assay was immunoSEQ multiplex PCR. The table lists more than 60,000 clones, roughly three quarters of them singletons. The sample here was peripheral blood, taken from a patient treated with radiotherapy plus ipilimumab. These receptors were taken from a human donor with non-small cell lung cancer who had a complete response to radiotherapy plus ipilimumab.

V is TRBV30 and J is TRBJ1-3; 8 nucleotides line up with TRBD1. The CDR3 is 22 amino acids. CDR1 is GTSNPN, CDR2 SVGIG, per germline (reference sequence). V lost 0 bases to trimming and J lost 0 bases; unmatched junction nucleotides: 22. The CDR3 region is CAWSVLPAVRGLPHYSGNTIYF. The CDR3 DNA sequence: TGTGCCTGGAGTGTACTCCCCGCGGTCAGGGGGCTACCACATTACTCTGGAAACACCATATATTTT.

This sequence joins TRBV20-1 and TRBJ2-5; D is ambiguous. The CDR3 has 10 amino acids. The V gene lost 3 bases and the J gene lost 5 bases, with 4 bases spanning the gap. CDR1 and CDR2 (germline): DFQATT, SNEGSKA (reference sequence). CDR3 in amino acids: CSASGETQYF. The CDR3 nucleotides read TGCAGTGCTAGTGGCGAGACCCAGTACTTC.

As to this clone: At one end, the junction sequence differs from germline, possibly due to a read error. The J gene is TRBJ2-2, the V gene TRBV18, with D perhaps TRBD1 (6 bases). This CDR3 has 16 amino acids. From germline, CDR1 is KGHSH and CDR2 LQKENI. The CDR3 region has the DNA TGTGCCAGCTCAAATATAGACAGGACGAACACCGGGGAGCCGTTTTTT. Amino acid sequence: CASSNIDRTNTGEPFF.

The chain links TRBV18 to TRBJ1-2; no firm D call. The CDR3 has 15 amino acids. Germline V gene lookup returns CDR1 KGHSH and CDR2 LQKENI. V was trimmed by 0 bases and J by 6 bases, leaving 14 bases between them. This CDR3 reads CASSPPAGSLHGYTF. DNA for the CDR3: TGTGCCAGCTCACCACCGGCAGGCTCCCTTCATGGCTACACCTTC. Using reference TRBV18 and TRBJ1-2 for the parts outside the CDR3, the full variable domain is NAGVMQNPRHLVRRRGQEARLRCSPMKGHSHVYWYRQLPEEGLKFMVYLQKENIIDESGMPKERFSAEFPKEGPSILRIQQVVRGDSAAYFCASSPPAGSLHGYTFGSGTRLTVV.

This clone was picked up a small number of times. The chain joins TRBV28 to TRBJ1-2; 8 bases map to TRBD1. The CDR3 contains 16 residues. V was clipped by 4 bases and J by 4 bases; unmatched bases: 11. CDR1 and CDR2 from the germline V gene are MDHEN and SYDVKM. In nucleotides, the CDR3 is TGTGCCAGCAGTTCTCCCTCTTACAGGGGGGGCTATGGCTACACCTTC. This codes for CASSSPSYRGGYGYTF.

This clone was counted between two and nine times. J is TRBJ2-1 and V is TRBV2, with D maybe TRBD1 (6 bases). V shed 2 bases and J shed 3 bases, with 11 bases lying between them. Germline V lookup: CDR1 SNHLY, CDR2 FYNNEI. CDR3 length: 15 amino acids. The CDR3 DNA reads as TGTGCCAGCAGTGAACAGTGGACAGACTACAATGAGCAGTTCTTC. Its protein is CASSEQWTDYNEQFF.

This chain links TRBV5-1 with TRBJ2-5; D might be TRBD2 (6 bases). Germline CDR1 reads SGHRS; CDR2 reads YFSETQ. The V gene lost 2 bases and the J gene lost 5 bases, with 19 bases spanning the gap. The CDR3 covers 16 residues. The CDR3 loop reads CASSLTGTPADETQYF. CDR3 in DNA: TGCGCCAGCAGCTTAACCGGGACTCCCGCGGATGAGACCCAGTACTTC.

The J gene is TRBJ2-3, the V gene TRBV27; TRBD2 aligns across 8 bases. Germline V lookup: CDR1 MNHEY, CDR2 SMNVEV (reference sequence). There are 14 residues in the CDR3. The ends lost 5 bases at V and 9 bases at J; junction bases unmatched: 10. CDR3 sequence: CASSPRRGAGTQYF. CDR3 DNA: TGTGCCAGCAGTCCAAGGCGGGGGGCGGGGACGCAGTATTTT.

This chain uses TRBV19 with TRBJ2-6, with D uncertain. Germline V gives CDR1 LNHDA, CDR2 SQIVND (reference sequence). Trimming shortened V by 9 bases and J by 2 bases, and 14 bases separated the two germline ends. This CDR3 has 15 residues. CDR3 sequence: CASREENPGANVLTF. The CDR3 DNA reads as TGTGCCAGCCGCGAGGAAAACCCTGGGGCCAACGTCCTGACTTTC. Variable domain in full (rest from reference TRBV19 and TRBJ2-6): DGGITQSPKYLFRKEGQNVTLSCEQNLNHDAMYWYRQDPGQGLRLIYYSQIVNDFQKGDIAEGYSVSREKKESFPLTVTSAQKNPTAFYLCASREENPGANVLTFGAGSRLTVL.

The V call is TRBV30, the J call TRBJ1-2, with D perhaps matching TRBD1 (5 bases). Germline CDR1 reads GTSNPN; CDR2 reads SVGIG (reference sequence). The CDR3 has 15 amino acids. Trimming left V 7 bases short and J 1 base short, with 19 bases between. CDR3 nucleotide sequence: TGTGCCTCCGACAGAGTCAATAGTGTTAACTATGGCTACACCTTC. Amino acid sequence: CASDRVNSVNYGYTF.

Concerning this clone itself: The sample carries other DNA sequences with the same CDR3. The genes are TRBV19 and TRBJ2-5; 14 nucleotides line up with TRBD2. The ends lost 4 bases at V and 8 bases at J; junction bases unmatched: 15. CDR3 length: 18 amino acids. The V gene's germline CDR1 is LNHDA and CDR2 SQIVND (reference sequence). CDR3: CASSTHLTSGGARETQYF. As DNA, the CDR3 is TGTGCCAGTAGTACACATCTGACTAGCGGGGGGGCCCGTGAAACCCAGTACTTC.

The J gene is TRBJ1-1, the V gene TRBV7-9; 7 bases align to TRBD1. CDR1 and CDR2 (germline): SEHNR, FQNEAQ (reference sequence). The V segment lost 4 bases and the J segment 0 bases; nucleotides outside the gene matches: 11. The CDR3 is 17 amino acids. This CDR3 is CASSSIRGAQMNTEAFF. CDR3 bases: TGTGCCAGCAGCTCCATCAGGGGGGCACAGATGAACACTGAAGCTTTCTTT.

The rearrangement joins TRBV28 to TRBJ2-7, with TRBD1 as a possible D gene (7 bases). Trimming shortened V by 7 bases and J by 4 bases, and 17 bases separated the two germline ends. The CDR3 has 14 amino acids. Germline V CDR1 and CDR2: MDHEN, SYDVKM. The CDR3 sequence is CASKRAGQNYEQYF. CDR3 sequence (DNA): TGTGCCAGCAAGCGTGCGGGACAGAATTACGAGCAGTACTTC.

V gene TRBV6-6 combines with J gene TRBJ2-7; TRBD2 agrees at 7 bases. Germline CDR1 reads MNHNY; CDR2 reads SVGAGI (reference sequence). This CDR3 spans 13 amino acids. The V gene end was trimmed by 5 bases and the J gene end by 0 bases; junction bases not matched to a gene: 1. The CDR3: CASSRGSSYEQYF. CDR3 in DNA: TGTGCCAGCAGTCGCGGGAGCTCCTACGAGCAGTACTTC.

The J gene is TRBJ1-2, the V gene TRBV6-5, with D uncertain. Germline V gene sequence: CDR1 MNHEY, CDR2 SVGAGI. V lost 0 bases and J 1 base, leaving 9 bases between the germline ends. The CDR3 extends over 15 amino acids. CDR3 bases: TGTGCCAGCAGTTACTCGCGAAATATTAACTATGGCTACACCTTC. Protein product: CASSYSRNINYGYTF.

The chain has TRBV6-1 and TRBJ1-5; D is possibly TRBD1 (5 bases). The length of the CDR3 is 15 residues. V lost 6 bases and J 1 base, leaving 13 bases between the germline ends. Germline CDR1 MNHNS, CDR2 SASEGT. The DNA of the CDR3 is TGTGCCAGCAGGGGGGGGGTAGGAAGCAATCAGCCCCAGCATTTT. It is translated as CASRGGVGSNQPQHF.

This clone has just a few counts. The chain uses TRBV21-1 and TRBJ1-4; TRBD1 is taken as the D call from the table, unchecked against the DNA. TRBV21-1 has pseudogene status. The CDR3 covers 17 residues. DNA for the CDR3: TGTGCCAGCATCATAGACCAACAGGGTCACACAAGGGAAAAACTGTTTTTT. Its translation is CASIIDQQGHTREKLFF.

V is TRBV6-6 and J is TRBJ1-2, with a weak D call TRBD1 (6 bases). The CDR3 runs to 14 residues. V lost 7 bases and J lost 0, with 12 bases in between. Germline V gives CDR1 MNHNY, CDR2 SVGAGI (reference sequence). CDR3 in DNA: TGTGCCAGCATCAAGGCAGGGGCTAACTATGGCTACACCTTC. This sequence encodes CASIKAGANYGYTF.

This rearrangement joins TRBV7-2 to TRBJ2-1; D is unclear. V was trimmed by 3 bases and J by 3 bases, leaving 6 bases between them. The CDR3 contains 13 residues. Germline V gene sequence: CDR1 SGHTA, CDR2 FQGNSA. The CDR3 protein is CASSFTGYNEQFF. Here the CDR3 DNA reads TGTGCCAGCAGCTTTACTGGCTACAATGAGCAGTTCTTC.

The chain couples TRBV7-2 to TRBJ1-5; D perhaps matches TRBD1 (5 bases). In germline, CDR1 is SGHTA, CDR2 FQGNSA. This CDR3 spans 13 amino acids. V was shortened by 6 bases and J by 0 bases, with 6 bases between the two germline ends. The CDR3 loop is CASRGLSNQPQHF. CDR3 nucleotides: TGTGCCAGCAGGGGGCTTAGCAATCAGCCCCAGCATTTT.